The 19 T cell receptor beta chains given below trace back to one sample, sequenced in a study of cytomegalovirus exposure and HLA in healthy donors. Primers: 60 Vbeta forward and 13 Jbeta reverse. Sequencing used immunoSEQ multiplex PCR; TCRdb keeps in-frame clones, though not all of them. Among 150,000 to 200,000 clones listed, roughly 87% were seen once. The sample comprised PBMCs. The receptor source for this set is a woman in her 30s in good health and CMV-seronegative.

This rearrangement joins TRBV5-1 to TRBJ1-3; a possible D gene is TRBD1 (5 bases). Germline CDR1 is SGHRS and CDR2 is YFSETQ. This CDR3 comprises 15 residues. V lost 1 base to trimming and J lost 0 bases, with 8 bases between them. The CDR3 spells CASSLQGSSGNTIYF. The CDR3 nucleotides read TGCGCCAGCAGCTTGCAGGGCTCCTCTGGAAACACCATATATTTT.

The genes are TRBV11-2 and TRBJ1-1, with 8 bases fitting TRBD1. The CDR3 loop spans 16 amino acids. The germline gives CDR1 SGHAT, CDR2 FQNNGV. Unmatched junction bases numbered 15, after V lost 5 bases and J lost 7 bases. CDR3 region: CASSLRGTGLIGEAFF. CDR3 nucleotides: TGTGCCAGCAGCCTAAGGGGGACAGGACTGATTGGTGAAGCTTTCTTT. Combining the CDR3 with reference TRBV11-2 and TRBJ1-1 gives the whole variable domain EAGVAQSPRYKIIEKRQSVAFWCNPISGHATLYWYQQILGQGPKLLIQFQNNGVVDDSQLPKDRFSAERLKGVDSTLKIQPAKLEDSAVYLCASSLRGTGLIGEAFFGQGTRLTVV.

The chain couples TRBV6-5 to TRBJ2-2; D perhaps matches TRBD2 (6 bases). CDR3 size: 15 residues. V was clipped by 0 bases and J by 3 bases, with 8 bases between them. Germline V lookup: CDR1 MNHEY, CDR2 SVGAGI. DNA of the CDR3: TGTGCCAGCAGTTACTCCCCGGGAGACACCGGGGAGCTGTTTTTT. Translating it yields CASSYSPGDTGELFF.

This clone was picked up a small number of times. This chain joins TRBV5-1 and TRBJ1-6; possible D gene TRBD1, 5 bases. Germline V CDR1 and CDR2: SGHRS, YFSETQ. The CDR3 is 15 amino acids. Deletions cut 1 base from V and 9 bases from J, with 14 bases between. CDR3 in amino acids: CASSLSLGGSSPLHF. In DNA form, the CDR3 reads TGCGCCAGCAGCTTGTCGTTGGGGGGTTCTTCACCCCTCCACTTT.

This clone occurred once. The chain couples TRBV28 to TRBJ1-5, with 7 positions matching TRBD1. Looked up from germline, CDR1 is MDHEN and CDR2 is SYDVKM. V was pared by 3 bases and J by 3 bases, with 2 bases of the junction left unmatched. This CDR3 spans 14 amino acids. CDR3 loop: CASSLTGNNQPQHF. The CDR3 region has the DNA TGTGCCAGCAGTTTGACAGGGAACAATCAGCCCCAGCATTTT.

The chain is built from TRBV7-9 and TRBJ1-2; D gene ambiguous. V was pared by 5 bases and J by 7 bases, with 14 bases between. CDR3 length equals 13 residues. The V gene's germline CDR1 is SEHNR and CDR2 FQNEAQ (reference sequence). The CDR3 is CASSPREGAGYTF. The DNA of the CDR3 is TGTGCCAGCAGCCCTCGGGAGGGTGCTGGCTACACCTTC.

The rearrangement uses TRBV28 and TRBJ2-7; a weak D match, TRBD1 (6 bases). Germline CDR1 and CDR2: MDHEN and SYDVKM. The CDR3 has 11 residues. CDR3 DNA: TGTGGATCAGGGACAACCTACGAGCAGTACTTC. Translated: CGSGTTYEQYF. The full variable domain, in which reference TRBV28 and TRBJ2-7 provide the parts outside the CDR3, is DVKVTQSSRYLVKRTGEKVFLECVQDMDHENMFWYRQDPGLGLRLIYFSYDVKMKEKGDIPEGYSVSREKKERFSLILESASTNQTSMYLCGSGTTYEQYFGPGTRLTVT.

This chain links TRBV5-1 with TRBJ2-7, with no clear D. Looked up from germline, CDR1 is SGHRS and CDR2 is YFSETQ. The CDR3 covers 15 residues. The V and J ends lost 0 bases and 6 bases respectively, with 16 bases between them. The CDR3 loop reads CASSLVQAASSEQYF. CDR3 DNA: TGCGCCAGCAGCTTGGTCCAGGCCGCTTCGAGCGAGCAGTACTTC. The complete variable domain, with remaining parts taken from reference TRBV5-1 and TRBJ2-7, reads KAGVTQTPRYLIKTRGQQVTLSCSPISGHRSVSWYQQTPGQGLQFLFEYFSETQRNKGNFPGRFSGRQFSNSRSEMNVSTLELGDSALYLCASSLVQAASSEQYFGPGTRLTVT.

The rearrangement uses TRBV7-6 and TRBJ2-1; D unclear. The length of the CDR3 is 12 residues. Trimming shortened V by 4 bases and J by 9 bases, and 10 bases separated the two germline ends. Germline assignment: CDR1 SGHVS and CDR2 FNYEAQ. The CDR3: CASSYRFTEQFF. CDR3 DNA: TGTGCCAGCAGCTACAGATTTACTGAGCAGTTCTTC.

The gene calls are TRBV6-5 and TRBJ1-4, with 9 bases that match TRBD1. Germline values: CDR1 MNHEY, CDR2 SVGAGI. Trimming took 7 bases from V and 7 from J; bases not matched to a gene: 4. This CDR3 comprises 13 residues. The CDR3 sequence is CASTTGGGEKLFF. As DNA, the CDR3 is TGTGCCAGCACCACAGGGGGCGGTGAAAAACTGTTTTTT.

The chain is built from TRBV5-1 and TRBJ2-5, with TRBD1 matching 9 bases. The CDR3 is made up of 14 amino acids. Per the germline V gene, CDR1 is SGHRS and CDR2 is YFSETQ. The V gene end was trimmed by 4 bases and the J gene end by 7 bases; junction bases not matched to a gene: 8. CDR3 DNA sequence: TGCGCCAGCAGCCTAACCACAGGGGGCGGGACCCAGTACTTC. Encoded protein: CASSLTTGGGTQYF. The complete variable domain, with remaining parts taken from reference TRBV5-1 and TRBJ2-5, reads KAGVTQTPRYLIKTRGQQVTLSCSPISGHRSVSWYQQTPGQGLQFLFEYFSETQRNKGNFPGRFSGRQFSNSRSEMNVSTLELGDSALYLCASSLTTGGGTQYFGPGTRLLVL.

The chain has TRBV4-1 and TRBJ1-4; no reliable D call. Germline CDR1 and CDR2: MGHRA and YSYEKL. This CDR3 spans 16 amino acids. Trimming removed 4 bases from V and 0 bases from J, with 12 bases in between. CDR3 nucleotide sequence: TGCGCCAGCAGCCCGCAGACACAAGCAACTAATGAAAAACTGTTTTTT. Amino acid sequence: CASSPQTQATNEKLFF.

The chain carries TRBV7-9 and TRBJ2-7, with TRBD1 identical over 8 bases. The J segment lost 4 bases and the V segment lost 5 bases, leaving 10 bases of the junction unmatched. Germline V gives CDR1 SEHNR, CDR2 FQNEAQ (reference sequence). The CDR3 totals 15 residues. The chain's CDR3 is CASSPGQGANYEQYF. CDR3 coding DNA: TGTGCCAGCAGCCCAGGCCAGGGGGCTAATTACGAGCAGTACTTC.

The chain carries TRBV10-3 and TRBJ2-1; 10 bases fit TRBD2. V lost 6 bases, J lost 8 bases, and 7 bases stayed unmatched. This CDR3 has 14 residues. CDR1 is ENHRY, CDR2 SYGVKD, per germline. CDR3 nucleotides: TGTGCCATCAGAAAGCGGGAGGGCGGGCATGAGCAGTTCTTC. Residues: CAIRKREGGHEQFF.

The chain combines TRBV14 with TRBJ2-2, with D possibly TRBD1 on 5 matching bases. Trimming cost V 2 bases and J 5 bases, with 18 bases left between them. Germline values: CDR1 SGHDN, CDR2 FVKESK. The CDR3 is made up of 17 amino acids. The CDR3 region has the DNA TGTGCCAGCAGCCAATGGGGCGGCGGAGCCGGGACCGGGGAGCTGTTTTTT. It yields the protein CASSQWGGGAGTGELFF.

CDR3 sequence reads: CASTSPAGGANYGYTF. Here the CDR3 DNA reads TGTGCCAGCACATCACCGGCGGGGGGGGCTAACTATGGCTACACCTTC. The rearrangement joins TRBV7-2 to TRBJ1-2; tentatively, D is TRBD1 (5 bases). Germline loops: CDR1 SGHTA, CDR2 FQGNSA. V dropped 7 bases and J dropped 0 bases, with 18 bases sitting between them. This CDR3 region has 16 residues.

The V gene is TRBV7-2, the J gene TRBJ2-1; the D gene is possibly TRBD1 (6 bases). The V gene's germline CDR1 is SGHTA and CDR2 FQGNSA. CDR3 length equals 14 residues. V lost 7 bases and J 4 bases, leaving 14 bases between the germline ends. The CDR3 bases are TGTGCCAGCACCTCCGGGACACATTACAATGAGCAGTTCTTC. It is translated as CASTSGTHYNEQFF.

The chain uses TRBV2 and TRBJ2-1; a possible D gene is TRBD2 (6 bases). The CDR3 spans 15 residues. Per germline, CDR1 SNHLY and CDR2 FYNNEI. The ends were cut back, 7 bases at V and 8 bases at J, with 21 bases in the middle. The CDR3 loop is CASIPTGVPGDEQFF. The CDR3 coding sequence is TGTGCCAGCATCCCCACGGGGGTCCCGGGGGATGAGCAGTTCTTC.

As regards this clone: Other DNA sequences in this sample translate to the same CDR3. J is TRBJ2-7 and V is TRBV28; no reliable D call. The CDR3 loop spans 11 amino acids. V was clipped by 4 bases and J by 3 bases, with 4 bases between them. CDR1 and CDR2 from the germline V gene are MDHEN and SYDVKM. CDR3 loop: CASSSVYEQYF. The DNA of the CDR3 is TGTGCCAGCAGTTCCGTCTACGAGCAGTACTTC.